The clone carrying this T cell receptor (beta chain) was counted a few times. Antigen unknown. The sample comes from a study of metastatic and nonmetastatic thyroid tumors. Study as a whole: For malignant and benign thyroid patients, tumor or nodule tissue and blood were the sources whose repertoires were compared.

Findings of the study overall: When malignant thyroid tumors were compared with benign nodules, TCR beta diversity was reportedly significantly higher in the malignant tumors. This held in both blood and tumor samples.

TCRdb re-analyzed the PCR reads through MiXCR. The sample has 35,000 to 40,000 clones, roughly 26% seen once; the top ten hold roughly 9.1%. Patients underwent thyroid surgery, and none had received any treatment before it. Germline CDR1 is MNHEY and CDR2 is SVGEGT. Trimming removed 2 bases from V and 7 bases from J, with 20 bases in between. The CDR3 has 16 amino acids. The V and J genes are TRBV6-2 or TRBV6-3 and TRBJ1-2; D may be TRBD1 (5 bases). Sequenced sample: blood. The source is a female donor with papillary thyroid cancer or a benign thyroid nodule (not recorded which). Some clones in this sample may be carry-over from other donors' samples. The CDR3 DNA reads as TGTGCCAGCAGTTACGACCTTACGGGCAGGGCAATTGGCTACACCTTC. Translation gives CASSYDLTGRAIGYTF.